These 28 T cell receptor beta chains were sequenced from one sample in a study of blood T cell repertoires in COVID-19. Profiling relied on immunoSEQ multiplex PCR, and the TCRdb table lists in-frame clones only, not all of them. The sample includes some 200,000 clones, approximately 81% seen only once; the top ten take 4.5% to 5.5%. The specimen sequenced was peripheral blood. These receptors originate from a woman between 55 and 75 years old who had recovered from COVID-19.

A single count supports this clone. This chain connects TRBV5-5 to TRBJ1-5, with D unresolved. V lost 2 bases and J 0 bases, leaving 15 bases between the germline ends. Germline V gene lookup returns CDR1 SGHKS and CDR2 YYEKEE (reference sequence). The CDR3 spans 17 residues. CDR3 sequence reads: CASSFFQQIYSNQPQHF. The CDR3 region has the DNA TGTGCCAGCAGCTTTTTTCAACAAATTTATAGCAATCAGCCCCAGCATTTT.

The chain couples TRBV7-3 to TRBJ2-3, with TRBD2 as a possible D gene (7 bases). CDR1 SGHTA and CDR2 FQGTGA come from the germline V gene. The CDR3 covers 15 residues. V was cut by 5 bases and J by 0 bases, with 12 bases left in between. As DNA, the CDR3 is TGTGCCAGCAGCACAGGGAGGGCCAGCACAGATACGCAGTATTTT. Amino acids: CASSTGRASTDTQYF.

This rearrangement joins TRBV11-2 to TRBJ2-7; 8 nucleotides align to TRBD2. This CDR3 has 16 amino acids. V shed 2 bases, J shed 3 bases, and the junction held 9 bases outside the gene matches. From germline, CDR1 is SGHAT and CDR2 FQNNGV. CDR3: CASSLWVSGEIYEQYF. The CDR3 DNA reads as TGTGCCAGCAGCTTATGGGTTAGCGGGGAGATCTACGAGCAGTACTTC.

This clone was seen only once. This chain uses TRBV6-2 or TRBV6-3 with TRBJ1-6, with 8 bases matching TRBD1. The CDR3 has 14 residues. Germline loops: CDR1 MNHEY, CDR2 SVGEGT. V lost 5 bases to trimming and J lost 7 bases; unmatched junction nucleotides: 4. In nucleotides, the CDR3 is TGTGCCAGCAGTCTTACAGGGGGGAATTCACCCCTCCACTTT. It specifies CASSLTGGNSPLHF.

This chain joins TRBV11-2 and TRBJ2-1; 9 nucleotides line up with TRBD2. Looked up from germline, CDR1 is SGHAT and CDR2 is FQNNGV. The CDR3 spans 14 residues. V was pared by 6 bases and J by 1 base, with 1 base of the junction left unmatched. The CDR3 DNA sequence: TGTGCCAGCAGGACTAGCGGTTCCTACAATGAGCAGTTCTTC. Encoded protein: CASRTSGSYNEQFF. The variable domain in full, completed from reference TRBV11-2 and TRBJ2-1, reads EAGVAQSPRYKIIEKRQSVAFWCNPISGHATLYWYQQILGQGPKLLIQFQNNGVVDDSQLPKDRFSAERLKGVDSTLKIQPAKLEDSAVYLCASRTSGSYNEQFFGPGTRLTVL.

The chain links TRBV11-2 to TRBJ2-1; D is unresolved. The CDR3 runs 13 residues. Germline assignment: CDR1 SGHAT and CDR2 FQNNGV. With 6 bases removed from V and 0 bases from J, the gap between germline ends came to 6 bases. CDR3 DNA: TGTGCCAGCAGTCCAGACTCCTACAATGAGCAGTTCTTC. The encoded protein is CASSPDSYNEQFF.

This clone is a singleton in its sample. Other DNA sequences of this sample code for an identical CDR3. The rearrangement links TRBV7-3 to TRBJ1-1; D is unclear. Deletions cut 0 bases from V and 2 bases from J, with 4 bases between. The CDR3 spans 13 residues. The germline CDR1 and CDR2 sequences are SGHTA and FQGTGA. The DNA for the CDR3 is TGTGCCAGCAGCTTAACGCGAAACACTGAAGCTTTCTTT. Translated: CASSLTRNTEAFF.

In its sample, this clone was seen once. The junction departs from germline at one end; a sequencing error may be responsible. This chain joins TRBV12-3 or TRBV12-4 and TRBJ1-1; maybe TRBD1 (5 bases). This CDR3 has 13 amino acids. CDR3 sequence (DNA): TGTGCCAGTAGTTTAAGGGAGGGGACTGAAGCTTTCTTT. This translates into CASSLREGTEAFF.

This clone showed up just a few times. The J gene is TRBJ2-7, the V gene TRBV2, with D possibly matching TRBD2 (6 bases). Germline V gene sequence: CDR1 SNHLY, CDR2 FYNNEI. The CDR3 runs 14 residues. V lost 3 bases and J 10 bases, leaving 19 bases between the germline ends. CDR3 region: CASSDGSLGTLQYF. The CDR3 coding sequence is TGTGCCAGCAGTGACGGCTCTTTGGGGACTCTTCAGTACTTC.

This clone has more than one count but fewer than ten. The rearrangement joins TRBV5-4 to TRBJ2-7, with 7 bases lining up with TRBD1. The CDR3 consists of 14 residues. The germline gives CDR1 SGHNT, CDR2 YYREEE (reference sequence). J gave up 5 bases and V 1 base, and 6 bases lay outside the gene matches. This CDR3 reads CASSLLGTVHEQYF. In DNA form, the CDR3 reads TGTGCCAGCAGCTTGCTGGGGACAGTACACGAGCAGTACTTC.

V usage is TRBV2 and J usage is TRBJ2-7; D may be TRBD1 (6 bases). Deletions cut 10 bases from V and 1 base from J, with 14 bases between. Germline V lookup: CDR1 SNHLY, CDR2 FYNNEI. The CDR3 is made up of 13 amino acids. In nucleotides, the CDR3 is TGTGCCATCGACGGAGGACAGTCCTACGAGCAGTACTTC. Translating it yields CAIDGGQSYEQYF.

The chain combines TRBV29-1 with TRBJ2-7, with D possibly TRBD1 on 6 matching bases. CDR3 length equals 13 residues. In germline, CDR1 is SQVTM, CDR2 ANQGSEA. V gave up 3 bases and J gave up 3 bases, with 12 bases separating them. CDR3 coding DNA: TGCAGCGTTGAGTGGCAGGGGAGCTACGAGCAGTACTTC. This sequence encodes CSVEWQGSYEQYF.

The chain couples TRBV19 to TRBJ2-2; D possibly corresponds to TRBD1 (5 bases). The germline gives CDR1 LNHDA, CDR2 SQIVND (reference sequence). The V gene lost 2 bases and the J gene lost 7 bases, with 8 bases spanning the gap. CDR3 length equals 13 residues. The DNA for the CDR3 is TGTGCCAGTAGTATACAGGGTTACGGGGAGCTGTTTTTT. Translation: CASSIQGYGELFF.

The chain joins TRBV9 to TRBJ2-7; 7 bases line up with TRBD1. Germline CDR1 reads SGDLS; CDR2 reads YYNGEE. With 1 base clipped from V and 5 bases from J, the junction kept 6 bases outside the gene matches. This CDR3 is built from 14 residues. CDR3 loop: CASSVRDSGHEQYF. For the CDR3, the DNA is TGTGCCAGCAGCGTACGGGACAGTGGCCACGAGCAGTACTTC.

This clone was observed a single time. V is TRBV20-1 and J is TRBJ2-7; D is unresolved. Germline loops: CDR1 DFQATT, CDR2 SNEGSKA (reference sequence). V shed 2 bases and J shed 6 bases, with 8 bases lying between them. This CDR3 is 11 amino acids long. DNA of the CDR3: TGCAGTGCTAGATCATTCGGCGAGCAGTACTTC. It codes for CSARSFGEQYF.

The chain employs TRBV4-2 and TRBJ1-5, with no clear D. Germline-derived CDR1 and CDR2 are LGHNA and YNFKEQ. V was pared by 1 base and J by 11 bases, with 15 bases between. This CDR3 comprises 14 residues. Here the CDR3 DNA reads TGTGCCAGCAGCCAAGCCTCCGGCCCCGAGGCCCAGCATTTT. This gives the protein CASSQASGPEAQHF.

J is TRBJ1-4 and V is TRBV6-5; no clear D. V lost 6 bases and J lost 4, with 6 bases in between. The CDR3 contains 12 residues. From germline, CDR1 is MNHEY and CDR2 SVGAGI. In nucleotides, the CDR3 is TGTGCCAGCAGCGGACTTAATGAAAAACTGTTTTTT. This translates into CASSGLNEKLFF.

The CDR3 loop is CSAEDGGELFF. CDR3 bases: TGCAGTGCGGAGGACGGCGGGGAGCTGTTTTTT. The chain joins TRBV20-1 to TRBJ2-2; a possible D gene is TRBD2 (5 bases). The V end was cut by 6 bases, the J end by 7 bases, with 9 bases between. This CDR3 comprises 11 residues. From germline, CDR1 is DFQATT and CDR2 SNEGSKA (reference sequence).

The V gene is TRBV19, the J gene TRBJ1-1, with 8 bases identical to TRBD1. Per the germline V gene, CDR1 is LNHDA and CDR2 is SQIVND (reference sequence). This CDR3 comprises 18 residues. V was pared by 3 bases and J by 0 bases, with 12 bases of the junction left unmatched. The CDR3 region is CASSMKAPGGSMNTEAFF. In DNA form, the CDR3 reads TGTGCCAGTAGTATGAAGGCACCAGGGGGCTCCATGAACACTGAAGCTTTCTTT.

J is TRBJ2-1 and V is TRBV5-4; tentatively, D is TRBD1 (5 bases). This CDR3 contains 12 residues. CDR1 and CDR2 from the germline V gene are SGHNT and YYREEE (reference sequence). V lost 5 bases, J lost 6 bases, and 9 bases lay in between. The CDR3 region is CASRIDSNEQFF. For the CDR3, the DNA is TGTGCCAGCAGGATTGACAGCAATGAGCAGTTCTTC.

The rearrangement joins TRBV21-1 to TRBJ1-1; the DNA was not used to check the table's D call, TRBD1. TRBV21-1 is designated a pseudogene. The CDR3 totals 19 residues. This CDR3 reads CASSKGGIGTGQGNTEAFF. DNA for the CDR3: TGTGCCAGCAGCAAGGGTGGGATTGGGACAGGGCAAGGGAACACTGAAGCTTTCTTT.

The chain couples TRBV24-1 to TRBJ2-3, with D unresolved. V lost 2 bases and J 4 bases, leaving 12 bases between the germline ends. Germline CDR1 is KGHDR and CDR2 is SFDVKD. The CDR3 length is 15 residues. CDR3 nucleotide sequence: TGTGCCACCAGTGATTCGTCTGCGAGAGCAGATACGCAGTATTTT. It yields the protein CATSDSSARADTQYF.

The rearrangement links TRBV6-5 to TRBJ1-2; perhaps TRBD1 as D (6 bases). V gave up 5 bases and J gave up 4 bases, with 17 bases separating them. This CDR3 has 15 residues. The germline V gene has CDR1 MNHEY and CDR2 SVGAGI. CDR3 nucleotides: TGTGCCAGCAGTCCCGCGAGGGGGTCGATCTATGGCTACACCTTC. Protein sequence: CASSPARGSIYGYTF.

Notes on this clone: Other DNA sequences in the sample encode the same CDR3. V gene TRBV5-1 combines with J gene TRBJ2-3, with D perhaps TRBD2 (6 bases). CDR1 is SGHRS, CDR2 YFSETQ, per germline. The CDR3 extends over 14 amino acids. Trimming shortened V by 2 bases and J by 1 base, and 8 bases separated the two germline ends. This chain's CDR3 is CASSFSGGTDTQYF. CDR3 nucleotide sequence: TGCGCCAGCAGCTTCTCGGGGGGCACAGATACGCAGTATTTT.

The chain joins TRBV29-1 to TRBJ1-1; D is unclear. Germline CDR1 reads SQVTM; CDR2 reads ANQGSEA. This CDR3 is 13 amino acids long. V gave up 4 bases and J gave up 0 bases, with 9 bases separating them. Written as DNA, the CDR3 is TGCAGCGTTGGGGGAGACTTGAACACTGAAGCTTTCTTT. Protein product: CSVGGDLNTEAFF.

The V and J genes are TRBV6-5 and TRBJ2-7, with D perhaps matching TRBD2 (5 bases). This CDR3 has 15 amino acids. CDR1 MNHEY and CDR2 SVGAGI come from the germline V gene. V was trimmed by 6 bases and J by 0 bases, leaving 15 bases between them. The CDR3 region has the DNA TGTGCCAGCAGCATCTCCCCGGGGAACTCCTACGAGCAGTACTTC. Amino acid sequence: CASSISPGNSYEQYF.

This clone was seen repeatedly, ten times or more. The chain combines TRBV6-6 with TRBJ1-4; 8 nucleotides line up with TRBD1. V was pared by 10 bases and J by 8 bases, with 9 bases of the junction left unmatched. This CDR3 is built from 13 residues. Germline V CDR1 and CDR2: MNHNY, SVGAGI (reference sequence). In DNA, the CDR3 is TGTGCCACCTCGGACAGGGTAGGCGAAAAACTGTTTTTT. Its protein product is CATSDRVGEKLFF.

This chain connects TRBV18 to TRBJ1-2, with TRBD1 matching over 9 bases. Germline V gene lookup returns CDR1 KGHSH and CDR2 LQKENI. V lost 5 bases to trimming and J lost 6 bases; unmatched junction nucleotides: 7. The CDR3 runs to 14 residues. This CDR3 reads CASSVRDRDHGYTF. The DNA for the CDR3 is TGTGCCAGCTCAGTCCGGGACAGGGATCATGGCTACACCTTC.